The rows below give T cell receptor beta chains drawn from one sample of a study of blood T cell repertoires in COVID-19. The protocol was immunoSEQ multiplex PCR, while the TCRdb copy is restricted to in-frame clones and leaves out a portion. The table shows just over 200,000 clones, with about three quarters occurring only once. The material sequenced was peripheral blood. These receptors all come from a woman aged 70-85 years with acute or convalescent COVID-19. The CDR3 runs from the conserved cysteine through the conserved F or W. A D gene is named only where the DNA matches it firmly. Some rows have no size entry. The others give once, few or many, or a class for an expanded clone.

v_gene,d_gene,j_gene,abundance,CDR3nt,CDR3aa
TRBV11-2,TRBD1,TRBJ2-7,NA,TGTGCCAGCACCCACGGACAGGGCGGGTACGAGCAGTACTTC,CASTHGQGGYEQYF
TRBV7-9,NA,TRBJ2-6,NA,TGTGCCAGCAGCAAGGGGTCTGGGGCCAACGTCCTGACTTTC,CASSKGSGANVLTF
TRBV3-1/TRBV3-2,NA,TRBJ2-5,NA,TGTGCCAGCAGCCTAACACTGGAGGAGACCCAGTACTTC,CASSLTLEETQYF
TRBV7-6,TRBD2,TRBJ2-3,NA,TGTGCCAGCAGCTTGACTAGCGGGCACACAGATACGCAGTATTTT,CASSLTSGHTDTQYF
TRBV7-6,NA,TRBJ2-7,once,TGTGCCAGCAGCTTAGAGCGCGGCGAGCAGTACTTC,CASSLERGEQYF
TRBV28,TRBD1,TRBJ1-1,NA,TGTGCCAGCAGTTCGACAGGGGATCGGACTGAAGCTTTCTTT,CASSSTGDRTEAFF
TRBV7-3,NA,TRBJ1-5,once,TGTGCCAGCAGCTTAATGCAGGGGCAGCCCCAGCATTTT,CASSLMQGQPQHF
TRBV5-1,TRBD2,TRBJ2-3,NA,TGCGCCAGCAGCTGGGGACTAGCGGGAGGTAGCACAGATACGCAGTATTTT,CASSWGLAGGSTDTQYF
TRBV7-9,TRBD2,TRBJ2-1,NA,TGTGCCAGCAGCTTAGCACTAGCGGCCTTCGATGAGCAGTTCTTC,CASSLALAAFDEQFF
TRBV7-9,NA,TRBJ2-1,NA,TGTGCCAGCAGCGCAGGGGGGCCCTCCTACAATGAGCAGTTCTTC,CASSAGGPSYNEQFF